The rows below give T cell receptor beta chains drawn from one sample of a study of cytomegalovirus exposure and HLA in healthy donors. Clones were read by immunoSEQ multiplex PCR, and TCRdb kept only the in-frame ones, dropping some. The profile shows around 280,000 clones, 70% to 90% of them singletons. The sequenced sample was PBMCs. The receptors come from a woman under 30 in good health and CMV-seronegative. CDR3s include the opening cysteine and the closing phenylalanine or tryptophan. A D gene is named only where the DNA matches it firmly. A row's size may be missing; if present it is once, few, many or a size class.

>TRBV5-1|TRBD1|few|TRBJ1-2
CASSWRETGFIENYGYTF
TGCGCCAGCAGCTGGAGAGAGACAGGGTTTATCGAAAATTATGGCTACACCTTC
>TRBV9|-|-|TRBJ2-3
CASSVGYYSTDTQYF
TGTGCCAGCAGCGTAGGCTACTACTCGACAGATACGCAGTATTTT
>TRBV4-1|-|-|TRBJ1-1
CASSQAFGVAPRGAFF
TGCGCCAGCAGCCAAGCTTTCGGGGTTGCCCCACGGGGGGCTTTCTTT
>TRBV5-4|-|-|TRBJ1-1
CASSSPTQNTEAFF
TGTGCCAGCAGCTCCCCGACACAGAACACTGAAGCTTTCTTT
>TRBV2|-|-|TRBJ1-2
CASSEYPGVDGYTF
TGTGCCAGCAGTGAATATCCAGGGGTAGATGGCTACACCTTC
>TRBV6-4|TRBD2|-|TRBJ2-7
CARPGPSGRGREQYF
TGTGCCAGACCGGGACCTTCGGGGAGGGGACGCGAGCAGTACTTC
>TRBV5-4|TRBD1|-|TRBJ2-5
CASSLSQGAGETQYF
TGTGCCAGCAGCTTGTCACAGGGGGCGGGCGAGACCCAGTACTTC
>TRBV30|-|-|TRBJ1-6
CASLGQSSYNSPLHF
TGTGCCTCCCTAGGACAGAGCTCCTATAATTCACCCCTCCACTTT
>TRBV13|-|-|TRBJ1-1
CASAHAERGNTEAFF
TGTGCCAGCGCCCACGCAGAGAGAGGGAACACTGAAGCTTTCTTT
>TRBV2|TRBD1|-|TRBJ2-1
CAISGTATNNEQFF
TGTGCCATCTCGGGGACAGCTACAAACAATGAGCAGTTCTTC
>TRBV4-1|TRBD2|-|TRBJ2-1
CASSQSTSGYSYNEQFF
TGCGCCAGCAGCCAATCTACTAGCGGATACTCCTACAATGAGCAGTTCTTC
>TRBV5-1|-|-|TRBJ1-5
CASSLVGDTNQPQHF
TGCGCCAGCAGCTTGGTTGGGGACACAAATCAGCCCCAGCATTTT
>TRBV7-9|-|-|TRBJ2-2
CASSSTIRTSNTGELFF
TGTGCCAGCAGTTCCACCATACGAACTTCGAACACCGGGGAGCTGTTTTTT
>TRBV9|TRBD1|-|TRBJ1-4
CASSRTGEEKLFF
TGTGCCAGCAGCAGGACAGGGGAAGAAAAACTGTTTTTT
>TRBV15|TRBD1|-|TRBJ1-1
CATSRDRERRTTEAFF
TGTGCCACCAGCAGGGACAGGGAAAGAAGAACGACTGAAGCTTTCTTT
>TRBV6-5|-|-|TRBJ2-3
CASSPGGMGTDTQYF
TGTGCCAGCAGCCCGGGGGGCATGGGCACAGATACGCAGTATTTT
>TRBV9|TRBD1|-|TRBJ2-1
CASSVQGATYNEQFF
TGTGCCAGCAGCGTACAGGGGGCCACCTACAATGAGCAGTTCTTC
>TRBV11-2|-|-|TRBJ2-7
CASSSTYSSYEQYF
TGTGCCAGCAGCTCCACTTATAGCTCCTACGAGCAGTACTTC
>TRBV2|-|few|TRBJ1-5
CASSLLGAGNQPQHF
TGTGCCAGCAGTTTGTTAGGGGCTGGCAATCAGCCCCAGCATTTT
>TRBV5-8|-|-|TRBJ2-2
CASSARQYTGELFF
TGTGCCAGCAGCGCCCGACAGTACACCGGGGAGCTGTTTTTT
>TRBV21-1|-|-|TRBJ1-3
CASSPGWVSGNTIYF
TGTGCCAGCAGCCCCGGGTGGGTCTCTGGAAACACCATATATTTT
>TRBV7-6|TRBD2|-|TRBJ2-2
CASSLGTSGGQHTGELFF
TGTGCCAGCAGCTTAGGGACTAGCGGGGGTCAACACACCGGGGAGCTGTTTTTT
>TRBV27|-|-|TRBJ2-3
CASSLFIGGTDTQYF
TGTGCCAGCAGTTTATTCATAGGCGGTACAGATACGCAGTATTTT
>TRBV5-1|TRBD1|-|TRBJ2-7
CASSGGQGANYEQYF
TGCGCCAGCAGCGGAGGACAGGGGGCGAATTACGAGCAGTACTTC
>TRBV2|-|-|TRBJ1-1
CASIGQPNTEAFF
TGTGCCAGCATCGGACAGCCGAACACTGAAGCTTTCTTT
>TRBV14|-|-|TRBJ2-5
CASSHVETQYF
TGTGCCAGCAGCCACGTAGAGACCCAGTACTTC
>TRBV4-1|-|once|TRBJ1-6
CASSRPGNNSPLHF
TGCGCCAGCAGCCGGCCAGGGAATAATTCACCCCTCCACTTT